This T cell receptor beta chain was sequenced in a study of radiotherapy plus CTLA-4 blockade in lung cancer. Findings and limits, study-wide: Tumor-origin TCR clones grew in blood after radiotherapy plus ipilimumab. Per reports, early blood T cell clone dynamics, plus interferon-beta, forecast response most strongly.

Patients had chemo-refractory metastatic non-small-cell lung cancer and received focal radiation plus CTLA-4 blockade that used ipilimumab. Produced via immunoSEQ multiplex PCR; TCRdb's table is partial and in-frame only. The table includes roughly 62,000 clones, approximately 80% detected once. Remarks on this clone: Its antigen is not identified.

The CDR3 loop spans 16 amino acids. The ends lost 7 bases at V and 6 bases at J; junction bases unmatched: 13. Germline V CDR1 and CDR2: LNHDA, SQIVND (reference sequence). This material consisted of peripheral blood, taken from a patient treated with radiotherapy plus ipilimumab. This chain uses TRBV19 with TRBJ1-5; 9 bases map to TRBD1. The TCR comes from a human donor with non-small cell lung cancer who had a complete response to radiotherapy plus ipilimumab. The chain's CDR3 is CASTTVQGATGQPQHF. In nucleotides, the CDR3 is TGTGCCAGTACCACAGTACAGGGGGCCACGGGTCAGCCCCAGCATTTT.